The 8 T cell receptor beta chains in this list originate from one sample, sequenced in a study of T cell responses to AZD1222 COVID-19 vaccine. Sequencing was performed with immunoSEQ multiplex PCR; in TCRdb, only in-frame clones are kept and a portion is missing. Among about 150,000 clones listed, more than 75% were seen once. The sample in question was peripheral blood, obtained 28 days after the second AZD1222 dose. The receptors derive from an adult who received the AZD1222 COVID-19 vaccine.

V is TRBV15 and J is TRBJ2-1; D is unresolved. Germline V lookup: CDR1 LNHNV, CDR2 YYDKDF (reference sequence). The CDR3 spans 15 residues. V shed 0 bases and J shed 0 bases, with 6 bases lying between them. CDR3 amino acids: CATSRERSSYNEQFF. CDR3 coding DNA: TGTGCCACCAGCAGAGAAAGAAGCTCCTACAATGAGCAGTTCTTC.

This sequence joins TRBV3-1 (or the pseudogene TRBV3-2) and TRBJ2-3; TRBD2 aligns across 11 bases. Germline V gene lookup returns CDR1 LGHDT and CDR2 YNNKEL (reference sequence). The CDR3 length is 18 residues. V shed 0 bases, J shed 2 bases, and the junction held 7 bases outside the gene matches. The CDR3 spells CASSQETSGMRPTDTQYF. For the CDR3, the DNA is TGTGCCAGCAGCCAAGAGACTAGCGGGATGCGCCCCACAGATACGCAGTATTTT.

V is TRBV25-1 and J is TRBJ2-1, with D perhaps TRBD1 (9 bases). V was trimmed by 4 bases and J by 0 bases, leaving 19 bases between them. Germline lookup yields CDR1 MGHDK and CDR2 SYGVNS. CDR3 length: 18 amino acids. The CDR3 region has the DNA TGTGCCAGCAGTGGGGACAGGGTAGGGACTAGCTCCTACAATGAGCAGTTCTTC. Its protein is CASSGDRVGTSSYNEQFF.

In its sample, this clone was seen once. The same CDR3 also results from other DNA sequences found in this sample. The rearrangement joins TRBV11-2 to TRBJ1-2; tentatively, D is TRBD1 (6 bases). Germline assignment: CDR1 SGHAT and CDR2 FQNNGV. CDR3 length equals 15 residues. V was cut by 1 base and J by 2 bases, with 11 bases left in between. The DNA of the CDR3 is TGTGCCAGCAGCTTAGCGGGGGCGGGGAACTATGGCTACACCTTC. It translates to CASSLAGAGNYGYTF.

The chain employs TRBV27 and TRBJ1-5, with 11 nucleotides matching TRBD1. This CDR3 is 14 amino acids long. Germline V lookup: CDR1 MNHEY, CDR2 SMNVEV (reference sequence). V dropped 6 bases and J dropped 6; count of bases not matched to a gene: 4. CDR3 loop: CASRGTGGGQPQHF. In DNA form, the CDR3 reads TGTGCCAGCAGGGGGACAGGGGGTGGTCAGCCCCAGCATTTT.

The gene calls are TRBV18 and TRBJ1-5; TRBD1 aligns across 7 bases. Germline V CDR1 and CDR2: KGHSH, LQKENI. Trimming at V came to 6 bases and at J to 5 bases, leaving 4 bases not matched to a gene. The length of the CDR3 is 13 residues. This CDR3 reads CASSPGGDQPQHF. CDR3 bases: TGTGCCAGCTCCCCAGGGGGGGATCAGCCCCAGCATTTT.

Only a few counts were recorded for this clone. V and J are TRBV20-1 and TRBJ1-2; D may be TRBD1 (6 bases). This CDR3 contains 11 residues. Trimming left V 0 bases short and J 14 bases short, with 13 bases between. The germline gives CDR1 DFQATT, CDR2 SNEGSKA (reference sequence). The chain's CDR3 is CSARDSLTGTF. CDR3 in DNA: TGCAGTGCTAGAGACTCCCTTACAGGGACCTTC.

The V and J genes are TRBV7-8 and TRBJ1-5; D not certain. Germline lookup yields CDR1 SGHVS and CDR2 FQNEAQ. Trimming left V 5 bases short and J 0 bases short, with 20 bases between. CDR3 length: 18 amino acids. The CDR3 is CASSEGPLRIYSNQPQHF. CDR3 in DNA: TGTGCCAGCAGCGAAGGGCCCCTAAGAATTTATAGCAATCAGCCCCAGCATTTT.